The 16 T cell receptor beta chains in this list originate from one sample, sequenced in a study of cytomegalovirus exposure and HLA in healthy donors. Primers: 60 Vbeta forward and 13 Jbeta reverse. Measured with immunoSEQ multiplex PCR; TCRdb has only the in-frame clones, and not every one. In the table there are 150,000 to 200,000 clones, about 13% of which are singletons. Sequences were obtained from PBMCs. Every receptor here comes from a man aged 50 or older in good health and CMV-seropositive.

The chain joins TRBV29-1 to TRBJ1-2, with TRBD1 matching over 8 bases. V lost 7 bases to trimming and J lost 3 bases; unmatched junction nucleotides: 7. CDR3 size: 13 residues. Germline CDR1 reads SQVTM; CDR2 reads ANQGSEA. This CDR3 reads CSAKSGGDYGYTF. As DNA, the CDR3 is TGCAGCGCCAAGTCAGGGGGCGACTATGGCTACACCTTC.

This clone turned up a few times. The chain links TRBV13 to TRBJ2-1, with D possibly being TRBD2 (7 bases). V was pared by 2 bases and J by 4 bases, with 27 bases between. The germline V gene has CDR1 PRHDT and CDR2 FYEKMQ (reference sequence). The CDR3 is 20 amino acids. The CDR3 loop reads CASSLRKVSRAGEGYNEQFF. The CDR3, as DNA: TGTGCCAGCAGCTTAAGAAAGGTGTCAAGGGCAGGGGAGGGTTACAATGAGCAGTTCTTC.

The rearrangement uses TRBV5-5 and TRBJ1-4; D perhaps matches TRBD1 (6 bases). This CDR3 contains 15 residues. V lost 0 bases and J lost 7, with 13 bases in between. Germline values: CDR1 SGHKS, CDR2 YYEKEE (reference sequence). CDR3 protein: CASSLEDRKREKLFF. Written as DNA, the CDR3 is TGTGCCAGCAGCTTGGAGGACAGAAAGCGTGAAAAACTGTTTTTT.

In this sample, this clone turned up a few times. This sequence joins TRBV28 and TRBJ2-5; 15 bases map to TRBD2. Germline assignment: CDR1 MDHEN and CDR2 SYDVKM. The junction had 6 bases not matched to a gene; V was cut back by 9 bases and J by 1 base. CDR3 length: 16 residues. For the CDR3, the DNA is TGTGCCAGAGGGACTAGCGGGGGGAAGTGCCAAGAGACCCAGTACTTC. Amino acid sequence: CARGTSGGKCQETQYF.

This chain uses TRBV5-4 with TRBJ2-5; 8 bases are a match to TRBD1. CDR3 length: 15 amino acids. In germline, CDR1 is SGHNT, CDR2 YYREEE (reference sequence). J gave up 4 bases and V 0 bases, and 5 bases lay outside the gene matches. CDR3 protein: CASSLDRGAVETQYF. The CDR3 DNA reads as TGTGCCAGCAGCTTGGACAGGGGGGCGGTAGAGACCCAGTACTTC. Supplemented by reference TRBV5-4 and TRBJ2-5, the full variable domain reads ETGVTQSPTHLIKTRGQQVTLRCSSQSGHNTVSWYQQALGQGPQFIFQYYREEENGRGNFPPRFSGLQFPNYSSELNVNALELDDSALYLCASSLDRGAVETQYFGPGTRLLVL.

The chain joins TRBV19 to TRBJ2-3; tentatively, D is TRBD1 (7 bases). V shed 6 bases and J shed 1 base, with 17 bases lying between them. Germline loops: CDR1 LNHDA, CDR2 SQIVND (reference sequence). This CDR3 is built from 16 residues. The CDR3 bases are TGTGCCAGTAGAGACAACAGGGGCGGGGGCACAGATACGCAGTATTTT. It yields the protein CASRDNRGGGTDTQYF.

The chain employs TRBV27 and TRBJ1-2; D gene unclear. CDR1 is MNHEY, CDR2 SMNVEV, per germline (reference sequence). The V end lost 8 bases, the J end lost 8 bases, and 15 bases lay between the germline ends. This CDR3 has 12 residues. CDR3 in amino acids: CASGRTGRGYTF. The CDR3 region has the DNA TGTGCCAGCGGACGGACGGGAAGGGGCTACACCTTC.

This chain connects TRBV7-2 to TRBJ1-2; weak D call: TRBD1 (6 bases). The V gene's germline CDR1 is SGHTA and CDR2 FQGNSA. This CDR3 comprises 14 residues. Deletions cut 5 bases from V and 8 bases from J, with 18 bases between. The CDR3 nucleotides read TGTGCCAGCAGCCGCTCAACAGGGTTTTCCGGCTACACCTTC. It specifies CASSRSTGFSGYTF.

The chain has TRBV7-6 and TRBJ2-1; 8 bases align to TRBD2. Germline V gene data show CDR1 as SGHVS and CDR2 as FNYEAQ. The ends lost 8 bases at V and 9 bases at J; junction bases unmatched: 15. The CDR3 runs 15 residues. CDR3 bases: TGTGCCAGCGCCCAGGGCGGGGGGAAAACCCGTGAGCAGTTCTTC. Residues: CASAQGGGKTREQFF.

This clone was observed a few times. V and J are TRBV6-5 and TRBJ2-7, with 9 bases identical to TRBD1. The length of the CDR3 is 14 residues. V lost 4 bases, J lost 2 bases, and 3 bases stayed unmatched. Germline assignment: CDR1 MNHEY and CDR2 SVGAGI. The CDR3 nucleotides are TGTGCCAGCAGTTGGGGACAGGGTCCCTACGAGCAGTACTTC. Encoded protein: CASSWGQGPYEQYF.

This clone was counted between two and nine times. The chain is built from TRBV2 and TRBJ1-1; D gene uncertain. Deletions cut 7 bases from V and 0 bases from J, with 9 bases between. The CDR3 runs to 13 residues. Per germline, CDR1 SNHLY and CDR2 FYNNEI. The CDR3 region has the DNA TGTGCCAGCATACGAAGCTTGAACACTGAAGCTTTCTTT. This sequence encodes CASIRSLNTEAFF.

Comments on this clone: Other DNA sequences from this sample encode an identical CDR3 as well. The chain has TRBV5-1 and TRBJ2-1; weak D call: TRBD2 (7 bases). The V gene lost 5 bases and the J gene lost 7 bases, with 10 bases spanning the gap. This CDR3 is 12 amino acids long. Germline assignment: CDR1 SGHRS and CDR2 YFSETQ. CDR3 in amino acids: CASSEGGNEQFF. The CDR3 DNA sequence: TGCGCCAGCAGTGAGGGGGGGAATGAGCAGTTCTTC. Based on the CDR3 plus reference TRBV5-1 and TRBJ2-1, the full variable domain is KAGVTQTPRYLIKTRGQQVTLSCSPISGHRSVSWYQQTPGQGLQFLFEYFSETQRNKGNFPGRFSGRQFSNSRSEMNVSTLELGDSALYLCASSEGGNEQFFGPGTRLTVL.

This clone was counted only a few times. V is TRBV6-6 and J is TRBJ1-2, with D perhaps TRBD1 (5 bases). Per the germline V gene, CDR1 is MNHNY and CDR2 is SVGAGI (reference sequence). Trimming pared 2 bases from V and 7 bases from J, leaving 14 bases between. The CDR3 has 14 amino acids. CDR3: CASSYKGMAGGYTF. CDR3 DNA sequence: TGTGCCAGCAGTTACAAGGGGATGGCCGGTGGCTACACCTTC.

This chain joins TRBV27 and TRBJ1-5, with D maybe TRBD1 (5 bases). CDR3 size: 16 residues. Deletions cut 8 bases from V and 3 bases from J, with 20 bases between. The germline V gene has CDR1 MNHEY and CDR2 SMNVEV (reference sequence). The CDR3 sequence is CASRHRDWRDNQPQHF. The CDR3 bases are TGTGCCAGCCGACACCGGGACTGGAGGGACAATCAGCCCCAGCATTTT.

This sequence joins TRBV19 and TRBJ1-5, with D possibly TRBD1 on 5 matching bases. The CDR3 runs 14 residues. The V and J ends lost 1 base and 3 bases respectively, with 7 bases between them. Germline lookup yields CDR1 LNHDA and CDR2 SQIVND (reference sequence). CDR3 sequence reads: CASSIGGLNQPQHF. CDR3 sequence (DNA): TGTGCCAGTAGTATAGGGGGACTCAATCAGCCCCAGCATTTT. Full variable domain (remainder filled in from reference TRBV19 and TRBJ1-5): DGGITQSPKYLFRKEGQNVTLSCEQNLNHDAMYWYRQDPGQGLRLIYYSQIVNDFQKGDIAEGYSVSREKKESFPLTVTSAQKNPTAFYLCASSIGGLNQPQHFGDGTRLSIL.

This clone was detected a few times. The chain couples TRBV5-1 to TRBJ2-3; D possibly corresponds to TRBD2 (6 bases). The CDR3 is 15 amino acids. CDR1 and CDR2 (germline): SGHRS, YFSETQ. V was pared by 4 bases and J by 5 bases, with 17 bases between. CDR3 loop: CASSVARGGEDTQYF. CDR3 sequence (DNA): TGCGCCAGCAGCGTGGCTAGGGGCGGGGAAGATACGCAGTATTTT.